Below, 10 T cell receptor beta chains from the same sample are listed, as sequenced in a study of blood T cell repertoires in COVID-19. Assay used: immunoSEQ multiplex PCR; TCRdb lists only in-frame clones, some missing. The table lists about 83,000 clones, roughly 90% of them singletons. Sequenced material: peripheral blood. All receptors come from a woman of 80 years or more with active or convalescent COVID-19.

The rearrangement links TRBV7-8 to TRBJ2-5; possibly TRBD1 for D (7 bases). V was cut by 5 bases and J by 4 bases, with 20 bases left in between. The germline gives CDR1 SGHVS, CDR2 FQNEAQ. This CDR3 spans 16 amino acids. CDR3 DNA sequence: TGTGCCAGCAGCAATCAGGGGGGAAGAAACCTAGAGACCCAGTACTTC. This encodes CASSNQGGRNLETQYF.

The CDR3 spells CASSSPGGGDTEAFF. The CDR3 nucleotides read TGTGCCAGCAGTTCCCCCGGGGGGGGCGACACTGAAGCTTTCTTT. The rearrangement links TRBV6-5 to TRBJ1-1; a possible D gene is TRBD1 (6 bases). Germline V gives CDR1 MNHEY, CDR2 SVGAGI. With 4 bases removed from V and 3 bases from J, the gap between germline ends came to 15 bases. The CDR3 consists of 15 residues.

The genes are TRBV6-6 and TRBJ2-7, with a possible D match to TRBD1 (5 bases). Trimming removed 6 bases at V and 4 bases at J, with 13 bases between. Per germline, CDR1 MNHNY and CDR2 SVGAGI (reference sequence). The CDR3 loop spans 13 amino acids. This CDR3 is CASSMTDTYEQYF. The DNA for the CDR3 is TGTGCCAGCAGCATGACAGATACTTACGAGCAGTACTTC.

This chain joins TRBV6-5 and TRBJ2-5; 10 bases are a match to TRBD2. Unmatched junction bases numbered 9, after V lost 2 bases and J lost 9 bases. Germline V gene sequence: CDR1 MNHEY, CDR2 SVGAGI. This CDR3 is built from 15 residues. CDR3 DNA: TGTGCCAGCAGTTACGGGGGGAGCGGGGGGGCTCCCCAGTACTTC. Translation: CASSYGGSGGAPQYF.

The chain carries TRBV9 and TRBJ2-1, with 7 bases fitting TRBD2. The CDR3 covers 14 residues. Germline CDR1 SGDLS, CDR2 YYNGEE. Trimming took 3 bases from V and 8 from J; bases not matched to a gene: 8. The CDR3: CASSAEVGRDEQFF. The CDR3 bases are TGTGCCAGCAGCGCAGAGGTGGGGAGGGATGAGCAGTTCTTC.

The V and J genes are TRBV5-1 and TRBJ2-5; D may be TRBD2 (6 bases). Looked up from germline, CDR1 is SGHRS and CDR2 is YFSETQ. V was shortened by 4 bases and J by 5 bases, with 15 bases between the two germline ends. The CDR3 contains 14 residues. The CDR3: CASSQGLGGETQYF. The CDR3 DNA reads TGCGCCAGCAGCCAGGGACTTGGAGGGGAGACCCAGTACTTC.

J is TRBJ2-3 and V is TRBV10-3; no definite D call. V dropped 11 bases and J dropped 0 bases, with 12 bases sitting between them. Germline lookup yields CDR1 ENHRY and CDR2 SYGVKD. The CDR3 consists of 13 residues. The CDR3 DNA follows: TGTGCCGCCGGCGGTTTAAGCACAGATACGCAGTATTTT. The encoded protein is CAAGGLSTDTQYF.

This chain uses TRBV5-6 with TRBJ1-2; no definite D call. V shed 1 base and J shed 1 base, with 5 bases lying between them. The CDR3 length is 13 residues. Looked up from germline, CDR1 is SGHDT and CDR2 is YYEEEE. The CDR3 nucleotides read TGTGCCAGCAGCTTGCGGGGTAACTATGGCTACACCTTC. Translated, it gives CASSLRGNYGYTF.

The chain couples TRBV6-2 or TRBV6-3 to TRBJ1-4, with D maybe TRBD1 (5 bases). V lost 6 bases and J lost 8, with 22 bases in between. Looked up from germline, CDR1 is MNHEY and CDR2 is SVGEGT. The CDR3 length is 16 residues. CDR3 protein: CASSQGSQRALEKLFF. The CDR3 DNA sequence: TGTGCCAGCAGCCAGGGAAGCCAGAGGGCCCTCGAAAAACTGTTTTTT.

This clone was recorded only once. The chain uses TRBV5-8 and TRBJ1-6; D gene unclear. The CDR3 has 14 amino acids. Between the trimmed V and J ends, which lost 5 bases and 5 bases, there was a span of 11 bases. In germline, CDR1 is SGHTS, CDR2 YDEGEE. In DNA, the CDR3 is TGTGCCAGCAGTCGGAACAGAAATAATTCACCCCTCCACTTT. Translated, it gives CASSRNRNNSPLHF.